The entry below describes one TCR beta chain. Antigen specificity is unknown. Since a much larger clone is just one base distant, this may be a read error. J was trimmed by 7 bases and V by 4 bases; bases with no gene match: 16. This CDR3 spans 16 amino acids. Looked up from germline, CDR1 is SGHKS and CDR2 is YYEKEE (reference sequence). Sequencing libraries made from TCR beta cDNA carried unique molecular identifiers. T cells numbering roughly 0.85 to 11 million gave rise to 450,000 to 550,000 cDNA molecules. TCRdb independently ran MiXCR on the PCR reads; one entry per CDR3 protein. The data hold approximately 250,000 distinct CDR3 sequences, with 36% observed a single time. This specimen belongs to a study of post-analysis software for immune sequencing data. General observations from the study: Samples prepared in the same batch strongly co-clustered by F measure. The study found TRBV5-6, TRBV5-1 and TRBV20-1 among five TRBV segments more frequent in patients than controls. Relative to controls, patients with multiple sclerosis showed significantly lower normalized Chao1 diversity.

The sequenced sample was blood. This sequence joins TRBV5-5 and TRBJ2-7; 8 nucleotides align to TRBD1. The origin of this receptor is a girl aged 5 to 17 with multiple sclerosis. The CDR3 DNA follows: TGTGCCAGCAGCCTGTCCGGGACAGGAAACTACAATGAGCAGTACTTC. This encodes CASSLSGTGNYNEQYF.